Listed here are 20 T cell receptor beta chains from one sample, sequenced in a study of CD8 T cells in ankylosing spondylitis (dated by TCRdb to the late 2010s). Overall results and qualifications from the work: A TCR beta motif of fewer than 10 highly homologous amino acid variants appeared characteristic of blood from ankylosing spondylitis patients.

The library was obtained by 5' RACE. Sequencing instrument: Illumina HiSeq 2500. Starting from the raw public reads, TCRdb applied fastp trimming at Q25, assembled clones with MiXCR and retained in-frame beta chains. Rows are combined by CDR3 protein, so each entry shows the most common genes and DNA. This sample comprises 700,000 to 850,000 distinct CDR3 sequences, about an eighth of them detected only once. More than 0.5% of the sample rests with the top ten. These receptors' antigens are unknown. The specimen was blood, either unsorted or a sorted T cell fraction (not recorded which). The receptors were gathered from a male donor with ankylosing spondylitis.

This chain uses TRBV6-2 or TRBV6-3 with TRBJ2-1; 13 nucleotides align to TRBD2. There are 17 residues in the CDR3. V was pared by 4 bases and J by 9 bases, with 12 bases of the junction left unmatched. Looked up from germline, CDR1 is MNHEY and CDR2 is SVGEGT. The DNA for the CDR3 is TGTGCCAGCAGTTCACACGGGACTAGCGGGGCTGGGGGTGAGCAGTTCTTC. Residues: CASSSHGTSGAGGEQFF.

V and J are TRBV4-2 and TRBJ2-1, with 7 bases that match TRBD2. The germline CDR1 and CDR2 sequences are LGHNA and YNFKEQ. CDR3 length: 16 residues. J lost 3 bases, V lost 0 bases, and 5 bases had no gene match. The CDR3 is CASSQEGVAGYNEQFF. As DNA, the CDR3 is TGTGCCAGCAGCCAAGAAGGGGTAGCGGGCTACAATGAGCAGTTCTTC.

The chain joins TRBV12-3 or TRBV12-4 to TRBJ1-1; D is possibly TRBD1 (5 bases). The ends were cut back, 6 bases at V and 0 bases at J, with 20 bases in the middle. The CDR3 extends over 17 amino acids. The CDR3 DNA reads as TGTGCCAGCAGGGTGGGCAGCTCCGGGGGGATGAACACTGAAGCTTTCTTT. This translates into CASRVGSSGGMNTEAFF.

V and J are TRBV7-2 and TRBJ2-2, with 11 bases lining up with TRBD1. V was clipped by 3 bases and J by 6 bases; unmatched bases: 3. Germline assignment: CDR1 SGHTA and CDR2 FQGNSA. This CDR3 is built from 15 residues. As DNA, the CDR3 is TGTGCCAGCAGCTTCCGGGACAGGGGGGCCGGGGAGCTGTTTTTT. Encoded protein: CASSFRDRGAGELFF.

This clonotype was observed a few times. V usage is TRBV6-4 and J usage is TRBJ1-2; 7 bases align to TRBD1. The CDR3 has 15 amino acids. Germline CDR1 and CDR2: MRHNA and SNTAGT. V lost 6 bases and J lost 2; bases outside the gene matches: 9. CDR3 in amino acids: CASSLGGGGNYGYTF. The CDR3 bases are TGTGCCAGCAGCCTGGGCGGAGGGGGCAACTATGGCTACACCTTC.

This clonotype was recorded a few times. This sequence joins TRBV6-2 or TRBV6-3 and TRBJ2-1; TRBD2 aligns across 7 bases. V gave up 5 bases and J gave up 0 bases; unmatched junction bases: 4. This CDR3 has 15 residues. Germline lookup yields CDR1 MNHEY and CDR2 SVGEGT. The CDR3 here is CASSQPSGSYNEQFF. Here the CDR3 DNA reads TGTGCCAGCAGTCAACCTAGCGGCTCCTACAATGAGCAGTTCTTC.

This clonotype has a count of ten or more. The rearrangement links TRBV29-1 to TRBJ2-3; possibly TRBD1 for D (6 bases). The CDR3 consists of 15 residues. V shed 0 bases and J shed 0 bases, with 10 bases lying between them. Germline CDR1 SQVTM, CDR2 ANQGSEA. This CDR3 is CSVEDRQVSTDTQYF. The CDR3 DNA reads TGCAGCGTTGAAGATAGACAGGTTAGCACAGATACGCAGTATTTT.

This clonotype was counted at least ten times. The chain uses TRBV10-3 and TRBJ2-7; 8 nucleotides match TRBD1. Germline V gene sequence: CDR1 ENHRY, CDR2 SYGVKD. The CDR3 extends over 14 amino acids. The V gene end was trimmed by 2 bases and the J gene end by 4 bases; junction bases not matched to a gene: 4. The CDR3 region has the DNA TGTGCCATCAGTGAGGGACAGGGTGCATACGAGCAGTACTTC. This encodes CAISEGQGAYEQYF.

The rearrangement joins TRBV2 to TRBJ2-7, with 7 nucleotides matching TRBD1. There are 13 residues in the CDR3. Germline V gives CDR1 SNHLY, CDR2 FYNNEI. J lost 5 bases, V lost 5 bases, and 6 bases had no gene match. CDR3 nucleotides: TGTGCCAGCAGTAACAGGGGTGTCGACGAGCAGTACTTC. Its protein is CASSNRGVDEQYF. The variable domain in full, with the rest retrieved from reference TRBV2 and TRBJ2-7, is EPEVTQTPSHQVTQMGQEVILRCVPISNHLYFYWYRQILGQKVEFLVSFYNNEISEKSEIFDDQFSVERPDGSNFTLKIRSTKLEDSAMYFCASSNRGVDEQYFGPGTRLTVT.

This clonotype has a count of ten or more. V and J are TRBV29-1 and TRBJ2-3, with a possible D match to TRBD2 (6 bases). Germline CDR1 SQVTM, CDR2 ANQGSEA. CDR3 length: 14 amino acids. V was shortened by 6 bases and J by 3 bases, with 16 bases between the two germline ends. The CDR3 nucleotides read TGCAGCGTCGAATGGGGACTTCAAACAGATACGCAGTATTTT. Protein product: CSVEWGLQTDTQYF.

Ten or more counts support this clonotype. The chain joins TRBV7-2 to TRBJ1-1, with 9 bases identical to TRBD1. V lost 4 bases to trimming and J lost 5 bases; unmatched junction nucleotides: 5. Germline V gene sequence: CDR1 SGHTA, CDR2 FQGNSA. The CDR3 is 14 amino acids. The CDR3 sequence: CASSSYRGLTEAFF. CDR3 DNA sequence: TGTGCCAGCAGCTCCTACAGGGGGCTTACTGAAGCTTTCTTT.

This clonotype was observed a few times. The chain carries TRBV4-2 and TRBJ1-1, with D possibly matching TRBD1 (5 bases). The CDR3 totals 14 residues. From germline, CDR1 is LGHNA and CDR2 YNFKEQ. Trimming removed 4 bases at V and 1 base at J, with 10 bases between. CDR3 sequence: CASSPATENTEAFF. CDR3 sequence (DNA): TGTGCCAGCAGCCCCGCGACAGAGAACACTGAAGCTTTCTTT.

This clonotype was observed at least ten times. The V and J genes are TRBV20-1 and TRBJ2-3; 11 positions agree with TRBD2. Trimming at V came to 0 bases and at J to 5 bases, leaving 13 bases not matched to a gene. Germline V CDR1 and CDR2: DFQATT, SNEGSKA (reference sequence). The CDR3 length is 18 residues. The DNA of the CDR3 is TGCAGTGCTAGAGATCTTGCTAGCGGGGGGTCCTTCGGAGATACGCAGTATTTT. Encoded protein: CSARDLASGGSFGDTQYF.

The chain combines TRBV5-1 with TRBJ2-6; D remains unclear. V dropped 4 bases and J dropped 2 bases, with 10 bases sitting between them. This CDR3 is 15 amino acids long. Germline assignment: CDR1 SGHRS and CDR2 YFSETQ. The CDR3 protein is CASSADFAGANVLTF. CDR3 nucleotide sequence: TGCGCCAGCAGCGCGGATTTCGCTGGGGCCAACGTCCTGACTTTC.

This clonotype showed up many times. The chain links TRBV7-2 to TRBJ2-7; weak D call: TRBD1 (6 bases). V lost 2 bases and J 5 bases, leaving 13 bases between the germline ends. This CDR3 is 14 amino acids long. The germline gives CDR1 SGHTA, CDR2 FQGNSA. DNA of the CDR3: TGTGCCAGCAGCTTACAGGGCCAGGGGAACGAGCAGTACTTC. Its protein product is CASSLQGQGNEQYF.

This clonotype was seen ten or more times. V gene TRBV15 combines with J gene TRBJ2-4, with a tentative D call TRBD2 (6 bases). Germline CDR1 LNHNV, CDR2 YYDKDF (reference sequence). Trimming removed 3 bases at V and 0 bases at J, with 9 bases between. The CDR3 extends over 15 amino acids. CDR3 in amino acids: CATSSGGLAKNIQYF. The CDR3 DNA follows: TGTGCCACCAGCAGCGGGGGTTTAGCCAAAAACATTCAGTACTTC.

This clonotype was seen a few times. V gene TRBV18 combines with J gene TRBJ2-7; D possibly corresponds to TRBD1 (6 bases). The CDR3 loop spans 16 amino acids. CDR1 is KGHSH and CDR2 is LQKENI in the germline V gene. V lost 2 bases and J lost 0, with 14 bases in between. The CDR3 sequence is CASSPFTGRSSYEQYF. The CDR3 nucleotides read TGTGCCAGCTCACCATTTACAGGGAGAAGCTCCTACGAGCAGTACTTC.

The chain recombines TRBV11-2 with TRBJ1-4; unclear D gene. The germline CDR1 and CDR2 sequences are SGHAT and FQNNGV. V lost 7 bases to trimming and J lost 7 bases, with 13 bases between them. The CDR3 runs to 13 residues. CDR3 DNA: TGTGCCAGCACCCGCTTCTTGGGTGAAAAACTGTTTTTT. Its protein product is CASTRFLGEKLFF.

This clonotype was counted between two and nine times. The rearrangement uses TRBV5-1 and TRBJ1-1, with D hard to call. This CDR3 spans 14 amino acids. Per germline, CDR1 SGHRS and CDR2 YFSETQ. Trimming shortened V by 3 bases and J by 3 bases, and 12 bases separated the two germline ends. This chain's CDR3 is CASSSHYGDTEAFF. Written as DNA, the CDR3 is TGCGCCAGCAGCTCACACTACGGGGACACTGAAGCTTTCTTT.

This sequence joins TRBV27 and TRBJ1-4; 9 bases match TRBD1. The CDR3 is 14 residues long. Germline V gene lookup returns CDR1 MNHEY and CDR2 SMNVEV (reference sequence). J gave up 7 bases and V 6 bases, and 6 bases lay outside the gene matches. The CDR3, as DNA: TGTGCCAGCAGGTCACAGGGGGCAGGTGAAAAACTGTTTTTT. This codes for CASRSQGAGEKLFF.